These 23 T cell receptor beta chains were sequenced from one sample in a study of cytomegalovirus exposure and HLA in healthy donors. Researchers ran the PCR with 60 Vbeta and 13 Jbeta primers. Generated by immunoSEQ multiplex PCR, the TCRdb table keeps only in-frame clones and is missing some. The listing records some 64,000 clones. Sample: PBMCs. These receptors all come from a woman between 25 and 40 years old in good health and CMV-seronegative.

The V gene is TRBV28, the J gene TRBJ1-2, with D unresolved. CDR1 is MDHEN and CDR2 is SYDVKM in the germline V gene. V was pared by 3 bases and J by 2 bases, with 4 bases between. The CDR3 totals 12 residues. The CDR3 sequence is CASSFMNYGYTF. CDR3 nucleotides: TGTGCCAGCAGTTTTATGAACTATGGCTACACCTTC.

CDR3 sequence: CASSTEYQETQYF. The CDR3 bases are TGTGCCAGCAGCACAGAGTACCAAGAGACCCAGTACTTC. The chain carries TRBV6-5 and TRBJ2-5; D unclear. In germline, CDR1 is MNHEY, CDR2 SVGAGI. The CDR3 length is 13 residues. V was trimmed by 6 bases and J by 0 bases, leaving 8 bases between them.

The chain links TRBV4-2 to TRBJ1-5, with 7 bases aligning to TRBD1. The CDR3 length is 16 residues. J gave up 7 bases and V 3 bases, and 12 bases lay outside the gene matches. Germline V lookup: CDR1 LGHNA, CDR2 YNFKEQ. Written as DNA, the CDR3 is TGTGCCAGCAGCCAGCGAATTCGGGACAGTGGCCAGCCCCAGCATTTT. It is translated as CASSQRIRDSGQPQHF.

V is TRBV5-1 and J is TRBJ2-5, with D possibly being TRBD2 (6 bases). The V end lost 4 bases, the J end lost 2 bases, and 12 bases lay between the germline ends. CDR1 and CDR2 from the germline V gene are SGHRS and YFSETQ. CDR3 length: 14 amino acids. This CDR3 reads CASSRSGAQETQYF. The CDR3, as DNA: TGCGCCAGCAGCCGGTCGGGAGCACAAGAGACCCAGTACTTC.

V usage is TRBV11-2 and J usage is TRBJ2-7; D is perhaps TRBD2 (6 bases). Trimming left V 1 base short and J 6 bases short, with 25 bases between. The germline CDR1 and CDR2 sequences are SGHAT and FQNNGV. The CDR3 is 18 amino acids. CDR3: CASSLGDLLGGKVGEQYF. In DNA, the CDR3 is TGTGCCAGCAGCTTAGGCGATCTGTTAGGAGGGAAGGTGGGCGAGCAGTACTTC.

V gene TRBV11-3 combines with J gene TRBJ2-5; possibly TRBD1 for D (5 bases). Trimming pared 1 base from V and 2 bases from J, leaving 11 bases between. In germline, CDR1 is SGHNT, CDR2 YENEEA. The CDR3 extends over 15 amino acids. CDR3 sequence: CASSLGKGIQETQYF. The CDR3 DNA reads TGTGCCAGCAGCTTAGGGAAGGGGATACAAGAGACCCAGTACTTC.

The gene calls are TRBV2 and TRBJ1-1; D is unresolved. From germline, CDR1 is SNHLY and CDR2 FYNNEI. Between the trimmed V and J ends, which lost 7 bases and 2 bases, there was a span of 14 bases. CDR3 length: 14 residues. CDR3 amino acids: CASTVEGSNTEAFF. CDR3 DNA sequence: TGTGCCAGCACTGTGGAGGGTTCCAACACTGAAGCTTTCTTT.

This rearrangement joins TRBV18 to TRBJ1-6; D is unresolved. Germline CDR1 and CDR2: KGHSH and LQKENI. The CDR3 has 18 amino acids. Trimming took 1 base from V and 0 from J, leaving 13 bases between them. For the CDR3, the DNA is TGTGCCAGCTCACCACAAGATCGAGTGAGCTCCTATAATTCACCCCTCCACTTT. This sequence encodes CASSPQDRVSSYNSPLHF.

The rearrangement joins TRBV18 to TRBJ2-5, with 8 bases lining up with TRBD1. CDR1 KGHSH and CDR2 LQKENI come from the germline V gene. Unmatched junction bases numbered 7, after V lost 3 bases and J lost 7 bases. The CDR3 spans 14 residues. The CDR3 here is CASSPIRGLGTQYF. CDR3 in DNA: TGTGCCAGCTCACCTATCAGGGGGCTGGGGACCCAGTACTTC.

This sequence joins TRBV5-5 and TRBJ2-1; the match to TRBD2 covers 7 bases. The germline V gene has CDR1 SGHKS and CDR2 YYEKEE (reference sequence). J gave up 6 bases and V 4 bases, and 10 bases lay outside the gene matches. This CDR3 is 15 amino acids long. CDR3 loop: CASSPKGPGGNEQFF. In DNA form, the CDR3 reads TGTGCCAGCAGCCCGAAGGGACCGGGAGGCAATGAGCAGTTCTTC.

The CDR3 reads CASSSRENTEAFF. In nucleotides, the CDR3 is TGTGCCAGCAGTTCCAGGGAGAACACTGAAGCTTTCTTT. The chain combines TRBV6-5 with TRBJ1-1, with D possibly being TRBD1 (5 bases). CDR1 is MNHEY, CDR2 SVGAGI, per germline. The CDR3 covers 13 residues. Trimming left V 4 bases short and J 1 base short, with 7 bases between.

This chain links TRBV25-1 with TRBJ2-7; D is perhaps TRBD2 (6 bases). Germline CDR1 reads MGHDK; CDR2 reads SYGVNS. Trimming removed 6 bases from V and 2 bases from J, with 14 bases in between. This CDR3 region has 14 residues. The CDR3 reads CASSLEGKTYEQYF. DNA of the CDR3: TGTGCCAGCAGCTTGGAGGGAAAGACCTACGAGCAGTACTTC.

The chain couples TRBV10-1 to TRBJ2-5, with D perhaps matching TRBD1 (6 bases). This CDR3 has 13 amino acids. V dropped 3 bases and J dropped 3 bases, with 8 bases sitting between them. The germline V gene has CDR1 WNHNN and CDR2 SYGVQD (reference sequence). The CDR3 protein is CASSEGGKETQYF. The CDR3 nucleotides are TGCGCCAGCAGTGAAGGGGGAAAAGAGACCCAGTACTTC.

This rearrangement joins TRBV5-1 to TRBJ2-5, with 7 bases identical to TRBD2. This CDR3 region has 15 residues. Germline lookup yields CDR1 SGHRS and CDR2 YFSETQ. The ends lost 0 bases at V and 2 bases at J; junction bases unmatched: 4. The CDR3 DNA reads as TGCGCCAGCAGCTTGGGTCTAGCGGAGCAAGAGACCCAGTACTTC. This codes for CASSLGLAEQETQYF.

The chain links TRBV25-1 to TRBJ1-2; D gene unclear. Trimming removed 3 bases at V and 7 bases at J, with 15 bases between. CDR3 length equals 14 residues. Germline V gene data show CDR1 as MGHDK and CDR2 as SYGVNS. The CDR3 DNA sequence: TGTGCCAGCAGTGATCTAGCCGGAGTCCGTGGCTACACCTTC. Translated: CASSDLAGVRGYTF.

The chain couples TRBV4-1 to TRBJ2-7; D might be TRBD2 (5 bases). The germline V gene has CDR1 MGHRA and CDR2 YSYEKL. The CDR3 is 15 amino acids. The V and J ends lost 4 bases and 0 bases respectively, with 13 bases between them. The CDR3 region is CASSPGPDSSYEQYF. CDR3 coding DNA: TGCGCCAGCAGCCCCGGCCCGGACTCCTCCTACGAGCAGTACTTC.

The chain employs TRBV10-3 and TRBJ2-5; possible D gene TRBD1, 5 bases. The J call may not be correct, given that the DNA end is closer to TRBJ2-7. CDR1 ENHRY and CDR2 SYGVKD come from the germline V gene. This CDR3 is 16 amino acids long. CDR3 amino acids: CAISAQRTGPGYEQYF. CDR3 DNA: TGTGCCATCAGCGCCCAACGTACAGGACCCGGCTACGAGCAGTACTTC.

J is TRBJ2-1 and V is TRBV29-1; D might be TRBD2 (6 bases). CDR3 size: 13 residues. V gave up 5 bases and J gave up 6 bases, with 14 bases separating them. Germline V CDR1 and CDR2: SQVTM, ANQGSEA. Here the CDR3 DNA reads TGCAGCGTTCGGGGAGGATGGGGCAATGAGCAGTTCTTC. Protein product: CSVRGGWGNEQFF.

The rearrangement links TRBV5-1 to TRBJ1-1, with D hard to call. Germline V CDR1 and CDR2: SGHRS, YFSETQ. The CDR3 covers 15 residues. Trimming cost V 5 bases and J 1 base, with 15 bases left between them. As DNA, the CDR3 is TGCGCCAGCAGGGCTGTAGCCTCGCCGAACACTGAAGCTTTCTTT. Translation: CASRAVASPNTEAFF.

The chain links TRBV25-1 to TRBJ1-1; possible D gene TRBD1, 5 bases. Trimming shortened V by 1 base and J by 8 bases, and 8 bases separated the two germline ends. Looked up from germline, CDR1 is MGHDK and CDR2 is SYGVNS. This CDR3 has 12 residues. The CDR3 DNA follows: TGTGCCAGCAGTGAATTGGGGGGAGAAGCTTTCTTT. Protein: CASSELGGEAFF.

The J gene is TRBJ1-2, the V gene TRBV9; the match to TRBD1 covers 9 bases. CDR1 and CDR2 (germline): SGDLS, YYNGEE. V trimming: 0 bases; J trimming: 4 bases; junction bases outside the gene matches: 13. This CDR3 has 18 residues. The DNA for the CDR3 is TGTGCCAGCAGCGTAGAGAGGGACAGGGCCCGAACCCTCTATGGCTACACCTTC. Its protein is CASSVERDRARTLYGYTF.

The chain carries TRBV7-6 and TRBJ2-2, with unresolved D. The CDR3 contains 17 residues. V dropped 2 bases and J dropped 1 base, with 14 bases sitting between them. The V gene's germline CDR1 is SGHVS and CDR2 FNYEAQ. CDR3 amino acids: CASSLPSLSVNTGELFF. CDR3 coding DNA: TGTGCCAGCAGCTTACCCAGCCTAAGCGTGAACACCGGGGAGCTGTTTTTT.

This chain joins TRBV9 and TRBJ1-2, with 9 bases identical to TRBD1. Germline-derived CDR1 and CDR2 are SGDLS and YYNGEE. This CDR3 comprises 17 residues. Trimming cost V 4 bases and J 3 bases; bases outside gene matches: 13. CDR3 in DNA: TGTGCCAGCAGCATCCGGGACAGGGTACCCTTAGACTATGGCTACACCTTC. Protein sequence: CASSIRDRVPLDYGYTF.